The 3 T cell receptor beta chains in this list originate from one sample, sequenced in a study of shared clonotypes between healthy human individuals. The table came from immunoSEQ multiplex PCR; TCRdb's copy has only in-frame clones and leaves some out. The repertoire holds about 480,000 clones, with less than 85% as singletons. Sequencing used PBMCs. The receptors originated from a woman aged 40 to 50 in good health. Some clones in this sample may be carry-over from other donors' samples.

This chain connects TRBV19 to TRBJ2-4; weak D call: TRBD1 (5 bases). The CDR3 runs 12 residues. Germline values: CDR1 LNHDA, CDR2 SQIVND (reference sequence). Trimming shortened V by 1 base and J by 12 bases, and 10 bases separated the two germline ends. CDR3 sequence: CASSIGFDSQYF. The CDR3 DNA follows: TGTGCCAGTAGTATAGGCTTTGACAGTCAGTACTTC. The variable domain in full, with the rest retrieved from reference TRBV19 and TRBJ2-4, is DGGITQSPKYLFRKEGQNVTLSCEQNLNHDAMYWYRQDPGQGLRLIYYSQIVNDFQKGDIAEGYSVSREKKESFPLTVTSAQKNPTAFYLCASSIGFDSQYFGAGTRLSVL.

In its sample, this clone was seen a few times. The V and J genes are TRBV9 and TRBJ2-2; 13 nucleotides align to TRBD2. J lost 5 bases, V lost 3 bases, and 10 bases had no gene match. The CDR3 has 18 amino acids. In germline, CDR1 is SGDLS, CDR2 YYNGEE. The CDR3 DNA reads TGTGCCAGCAGCGCGGAACTAGCGGGAGGGCCATTTACCGGGGAGCTGTTTTTT. It translates to CASSAELAGGPFTGELFF.

This chain connects TRBV4-2 to TRBJ2-3; no reliable D call. The CDR3 contains 13 residues. The germline V gene has CDR1 LGHNA and CDR2 YNFKEQ. V lost 0 bases, J lost 3 bases, and 4 bases lay in between. CDR3: CASSQDRTDTQYF. The CDR3 nucleotides read TGTGCCAGCAGCCAAGATAGAACAGATACGCAGTATTTT.